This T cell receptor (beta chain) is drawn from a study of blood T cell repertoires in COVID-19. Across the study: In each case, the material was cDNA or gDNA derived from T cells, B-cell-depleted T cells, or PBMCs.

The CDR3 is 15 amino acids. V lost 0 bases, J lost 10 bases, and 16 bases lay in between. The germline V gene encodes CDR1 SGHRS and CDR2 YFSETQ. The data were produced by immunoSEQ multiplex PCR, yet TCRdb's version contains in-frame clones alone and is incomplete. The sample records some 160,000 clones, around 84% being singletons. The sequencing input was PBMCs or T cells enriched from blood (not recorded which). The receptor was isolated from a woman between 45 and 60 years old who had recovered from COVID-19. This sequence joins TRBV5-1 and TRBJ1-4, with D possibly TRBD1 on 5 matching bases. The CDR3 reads CASSLDWGLGGKLFF. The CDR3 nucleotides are TGCGCCAGCAGCTTGGACTGGGGCCTGGGGGGAAAACTGTTTTTT.